A single sample gave rise to the 9 T cell receptor beta chains below, sequenced in a study of T cells in Graves' hyperthyroidism and ophthalmopathy. The CDR3 regions of TCR beta were amplified from RNA transcripts. A first-round RT-PCR of the TCR CDR3 used the HTBI primer set. TCRdb independently ran MiXCR on the multiplex PCR reads; one entry per CDR3 protein. The table includes roughly 500,000 distinct CDR3 sequences, around 42% detected once. What was sequenced was peripheral blood or thyroid tissue (not recorded which). All receptors come from an adult woman with Graves' disease, either hyperthyroidism or ophthalmopathy (not recorded which).

The V and J genes are TRBV29-1 and TRBJ1-2; D remains unclear. CDR3 size: 12 residues. Germline V gene sequence: CDR1 SQVTM, CDR2 ANQGSEA. Here the CDR3 DNA reads TGCAGTCGTGGCAAGTCGTACTATGGCTACACCTTC. Its translation: CSRGKSYYGYTF.

This clonotype was seen a handful of times. This sequence joins TRBV7-9 and TRBJ1-1, with 8 bases fitting TRBD1. CDR1 is SEHNR and CDR2 is FQNEAQ in the germline V gene (reference sequence). CDR3 length: 14 amino acids. The V gene end was trimmed by 1 base and the J gene end by 8 bases; junction bases not matched to a gene: 6. CDR3 DNA: TGTGCCAGCAGCTTAGTACCCGCAGGGGGCGAAGCTTTCTTT. It specifies CASSLVPAGGEAFF. Variable domain in full (rest from reference TRBV7-9 and TRBJ1-1): DTGVSQNPRHKITKRGQNVTFRCDPISEHNRLYWYRQTLGQGPEFLTYFQNEAQLEKSRLLSDRFSAERPKGSFSTLEIQRTEQGDSAMYLCASSLVPAGGEAFFGQGTRLTVV.

This clonotype was detected only a few times. CDR3 residues: CSVGDSGETQYF. The CDR3 coding sequence is TGCAGCGTTGGAGACAGTGGAGAGACCCAGTACTTC. This sequence joins TRBV29-1 and TRBJ2-5, with D possibly being TRBD1 (5 bases). Germline CDR1 reads SQVTM; CDR2 reads ANQGSEA. The CDR3 has 12 residues. Trimming removed 4 bases from V and 4 bases from J, with 10 bases in between. The full variable domain, completed using reference TRBV29-1 and TRBJ2-5, is SAVISQKPSRDICQRGTSLTIQCQVDSQVTMMFWYRQQPGQSLTLIATANQGSEATYESGFVIDKFPISRPNLTFSTLTVSNMSPEDSSIYLCSVGDSGETQYFGPGTRLLVL.

The rearrangement links TRBV20-1 to TRBJ2-7; TRBD2 matches at 8 bases. Judging by the DNA end, TRBJ2-1 fits better; the J call may be wrong. Germline loops: CDR1 DFQATT, CDR2 SNEGSKA (reference sequence). This CDR3 comprises 10 residues. CDR3 nucleotides: TGCAGTGGAAAGCGGGAGTTGCAGTTCTTC. This codes for CSGKRELQFF.

This rearrangement joins TRBV2 to TRBJ2-1; a possible D gene is TRBD2 (6 bases). CDR3 length: 13 amino acids. V was trimmed by 9 bases and J by 4 bases, leaving 13 bases between them. The germline CDR1 and CDR2 sequences are SNHLY and FYNNEI. For the CDR3, the DNA is TGTGCCAGGCCCGGGAGTACGTACAATGAGCAGTTCTTC. Translating gives CARPGSTYNEQFF.

In this sample, this clonotype turned up many times. The V and J genes are TRBV19 and TRBJ1-5; D might be TRBD1 (5 bases). Trimming stripped 7 bases from V and 2 bases from J, with 15 bases between. Germline V CDR1 and CDR2: LNHDA, SQIVND (reference sequence). The CDR3 runs 15 residues. The chain's CDR3 is CASTQGLRGNQPQHF. In DNA, the CDR3 is TGTGCCAGTACCCAGGGACTCCGGGGCAATCAGCCCCAGCATTTT.

The sample holds many counts of this clonotype. The chain links TRBV10-3 to TRBJ1-2; maybe TRBD1 (5 bases). This CDR3 comprises 14 residues. Germline CDR1 ENHRY, CDR2 SYGVKD. V lost 5 bases and J lost 4, with 14 bases in between. CDR3 sequence reads: CAISTRVPSYGYTF. The CDR3 nucleotides are TGTGCCATCAGTACCAGGGTTCCAAGCTATGGCTACACCTTC.

This clonotype was observed a few times. The V gene is TRBV6-6, the J gene TRBJ1-2; 8 nucleotides align to TRBD1. V dropped 6 bases and J dropped 3; count of bases not matched to a gene: 6. The V gene's germline CDR1 is MNHNY and CDR2 SVGAGI (reference sequence). The CDR3 totals 14 residues. Written as DNA, the CDR3 is TGTGCCAGCAGCACGACAGGGGTGCACTATGGCTACACCTTC. This codes for CASSTTGVHYGYTF.

This clonotype has at least ten counts. The rearrangement uses TRBV6-1 and TRBJ2-7; no clear D. CDR3 length equals 13 residues. Per the germline V gene, CDR1 is MNHNS and CDR2 is SASEGT. Trimming removed 2 bases from V and 2 bases from J, with 7 bases in between. CDR3 amino acids: CASSEFPAYEQYF. In nucleotides, the CDR3 is TGTGCCAGCAGTGAATTTCCCGCCTACGAGCAGTACTTC.